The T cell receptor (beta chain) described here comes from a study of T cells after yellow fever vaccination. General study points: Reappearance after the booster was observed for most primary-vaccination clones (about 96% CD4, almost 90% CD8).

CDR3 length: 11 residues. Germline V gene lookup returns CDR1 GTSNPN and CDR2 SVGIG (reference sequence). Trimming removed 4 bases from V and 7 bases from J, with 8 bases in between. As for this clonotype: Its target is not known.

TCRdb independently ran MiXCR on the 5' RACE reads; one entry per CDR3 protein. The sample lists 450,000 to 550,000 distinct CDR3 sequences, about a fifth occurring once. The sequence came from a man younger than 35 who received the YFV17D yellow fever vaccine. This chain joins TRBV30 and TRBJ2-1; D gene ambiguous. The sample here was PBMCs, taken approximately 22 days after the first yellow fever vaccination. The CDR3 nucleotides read TGTGCCTGGAAACATTATAATGAGCAGTTCTTC. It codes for CAWKHYNEQFF.